The T cell receptor (beta chain) described here comes from a study of cytomegalovirus exposure and HLA in healthy donors. Generated by immunoSEQ multiplex PCR, the TCRdb table keeps only in-frame clones and is missing some. The repertoire holds about 98,000 clones, roughly 94% seen once, with approximately 0.91% in the top ten. V was clipped by 6 bases and J by 9 bases; unmatched bases: 6. Germline V lookup: CDR1 MDHEN, CDR2 SYDVKM. CDR3 length: 14 residues. J is TRBJ1-6 and V is TRBV28, with 9 bases aligning to TRBD1. Sequences were obtained from PBMCs. The TCR comes from a woman aged 18-35 years in good health and CMV-seronegative. CDR3 sequence: CASRLGTGFSPLHF. CDR3 coding DNA: TGTGCCAGCAGACTCGGGACAGGGTTTTCACCCCTCCACTTT.